The 4 T cell receptor beta chains presented below share a single source sample, sequenced in a study of blood T cell repertoires in COVID-19. Here immunoSEQ multiplex PCR was the method, and the copy in TCRdb shows in-frame clones only, minus some. Altogether 120,000 to 150,000 clones are present, roughly 84% being singletons, with the ten largest covering roughly 3.7%. Material for sequencing was PBMCs or T cells enriched from blood (not recorded which). The receptors were sampled from a man aged 50-60 years in a cohort exposed to, infected with or recovered from COVID-19 (not recorded which).

The sample holds one count of this clone. This chain connects TRBV5-1 to TRBJ1-1, with D tentatively TRBD1 (5 bases). Deletions cut 3 bases from V and 4 bases from J, with 16 bases between. The length of the CDR3 is 15 residues. Germline CDR1 is SGHRS and CDR2 is YFSETQ. CDR3 amino acids: CASSWGRGTSTEAFF. The CDR3 region has the DNA TGCGCCAGCAGCTGGGGGAGAGGGACTTCCACTGAAGCTTTCTTT.

The chain recombines TRBV5-1 with TRBJ2-7, with a tentative D call TRBD1 (7 bases). Trimming took off 0 bases at V and 5 bases at J, with 12 bases between the two ends. The CDR3 is 14 amino acids. Looked up from germline, CDR1 is SGHRS and CDR2 is YFSETQ. In DNA form, the CDR3 reads TGCGCCAGCAGCTTGGGACAGGGAGGCGACGAGCAGTACTTC. It codes for CASSLGQGGDEQYF.

This chain joins TRBV7-9 and TRBJ1-2; TRBD1 matches 8 bases. This CDR3 contains 14 residues. V gave up 4 bases and J gave up 8 bases; unmatched junction bases: 9. The germline V gene encodes CDR1 SEHNR and CDR2 FQNEAQ (reference sequence). This CDR3 is CASSSSQGAVGYTF. CDR3 sequence (DNA): TGTGCCAGCAGCTCTAGCCAGGGGGCCGTCGGCTACACCTTC.

V usage is TRBV27 and J usage is TRBJ1-1, with D uncertain. Germline-derived CDR1 and CDR2 are MNHEY and SMNVEV (reference sequence). This CDR3 is built from 15 residues. V was shortened by 0 bases and J by 0 bases, with 8 bases between the two germline ends. The CDR3 loop reads CASSLSLSMNTEAFF. The CDR3 DNA reads as TGTGCCAGCAGTTTATCTTTGAGCATGAACACTGAAGCTTTCTTT.